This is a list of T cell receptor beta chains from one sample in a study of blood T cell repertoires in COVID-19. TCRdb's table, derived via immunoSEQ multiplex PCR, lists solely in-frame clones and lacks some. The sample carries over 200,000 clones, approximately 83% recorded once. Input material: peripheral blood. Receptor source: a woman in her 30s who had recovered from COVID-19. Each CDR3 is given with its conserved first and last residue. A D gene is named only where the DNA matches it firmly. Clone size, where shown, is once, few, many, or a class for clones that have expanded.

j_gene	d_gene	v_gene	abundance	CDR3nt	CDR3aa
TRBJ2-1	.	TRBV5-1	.	TGCGCCAGCAGCTCAAACGTCGGACAGAACAATGAGCAGTTCTTC	CASSSNVGQNNEQFF
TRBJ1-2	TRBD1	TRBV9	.	TGTGCCAGCAGCGCGGAGACAGGGTCGGGGTATGGCTACACCTTC	CASSAETGSGYGYTF
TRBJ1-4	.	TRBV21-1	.	TGTGCCAGCAGCCAACCGGGACAGGGGGTTAATGAAAAACTGTTTTTT	CASSQPGQGVNEKLFF
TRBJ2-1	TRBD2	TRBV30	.	TGTGCCTGGAGTGTAACTAGCGGGGGGGCTGAGCAGTTCTTC	CAWSVTSGGAEQFF
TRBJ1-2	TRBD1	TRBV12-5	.	TGTGCTAGTGGTTCCGGGACAGGGAAAAGTTATGGCTACACCTTC	CASGSGTGKSYGYTF
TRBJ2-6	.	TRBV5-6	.	TGTGCCAGCAGCCCAGGGAGGTCTGGGGCCAACGTCCTGACTTTC	CASSPGRSGANVLTF
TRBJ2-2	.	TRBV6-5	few	TGTGCCAGCAGTTATCAGGACACCGGGGAGCTGTTTTTT	CASSYQDTGELFF
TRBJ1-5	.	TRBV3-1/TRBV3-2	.	TGTGCCAGCAGCCAAGCCAGGGATCAGCCCCAGCATTTT	CASSQARDQPQHF
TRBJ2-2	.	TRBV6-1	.	TGTGCCAGCAGTGAAGTAGGGCAGGGGCGGCCCGGGGAGCTGTTTTTT	CASSEVGQGRPGELFF
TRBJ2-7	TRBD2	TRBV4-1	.	TGCGCCAGCAGCCAAGGACTAGCGGGGATGTACGAGCAGTACTTC	CASSQGLAGMYEQYF
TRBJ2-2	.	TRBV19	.	TGTGCCAGTAGTGGGAGGGGGACCTTCACCGGGGAGCTGTTTTTT	CASSGRGTFTGELFF
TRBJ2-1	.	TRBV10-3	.	TGTGCCATCAGTGAAGAGCAGGCACTCTACAATGAGCAGTTCTTC	CAISEEQALYNEQFF
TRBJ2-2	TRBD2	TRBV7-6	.	TGTGCCAGCAGCTTAGGCGCGGCGGGGGGCACCGGGGAGCTGTTTTTT	CASSLGAAGGTGELFF
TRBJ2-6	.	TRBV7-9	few	TGTGCCAGCAGCCGCCTCGCCAGCTCTGGGGCCAACGTCCTGACTTTC	CASSRLASSGANVLTF
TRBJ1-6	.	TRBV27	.	TGTGCCAGCAGTTCTCAGGGGAATAATTCACCCCTCCACTTT	CASSSQGNNSPLHF
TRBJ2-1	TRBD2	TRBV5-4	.	TGTGCCAGCAGCTCACCGAGCGGGGAGTACAATGAGCAGTTCTTC	CASSSPSGEYNEQFF
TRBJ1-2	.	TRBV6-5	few	TGTGCCAGCAGTTACGAGTCAGGGTTCCGCTACACCTTC	CASSYESGFRYTF
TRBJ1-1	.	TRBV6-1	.	TGTGCCAGCAGTGAATATATGAACACTGAAGCTTTCTTT	CASSEYMNTEAFF
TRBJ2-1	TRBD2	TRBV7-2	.	TGTGCCAGCAGCTTGAACCTAGCGGGGGGGTGGAATGAGCAGTTCTTC	CASSLNLAGGWNEQFF
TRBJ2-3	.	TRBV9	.	TGTGCCAGCAGCTTCTGGGACACTTCTACAGATACGCAGTATTTT	CASSFWDTSTDTQYF
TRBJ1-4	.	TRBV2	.	TGTGCCAGCAGTGACAGCCCGGCGACTATTGAAAAACTGTTTTTT	CASSDSPATIEKLFF
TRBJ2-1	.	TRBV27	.	TGTGCCAGCACCAATGAGGCTAGCGCCTACAATGAGCAGTTCTTC	CASTNEASAYNEQFF
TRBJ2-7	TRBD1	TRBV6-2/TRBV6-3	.	TGTGCCAGCAGTTACGAAGCCGGGACAGGGCCATTCTACGAGCAGTACTTC	CASSYEAGTGPFYEQYF
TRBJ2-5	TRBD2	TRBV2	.	TGTGCCAGCAGTCGAGGACTAGCGGAGACCCAGTACTTC	CASSRGLAETQYF
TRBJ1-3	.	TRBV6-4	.	TGTGCCAGCAAAGCCGGCAGACAAATCTCTGGAAACACCATATATTTT	CASKAGRQISGNTIYF
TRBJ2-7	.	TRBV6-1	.	TGTGCCAGCAGTGAATCTGTAGGGAGGCAATTGGGGCTAAGGTACTTC	CASSESVGRQLGLRYF
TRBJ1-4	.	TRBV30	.	TGTGCCTGGAGTTCCACCTCGAGAGGTGATGAAAAACTGTTTTTT	CAWSSTSRGDEKLFF
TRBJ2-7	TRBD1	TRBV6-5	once	TGTGCCAGCAGTTCCCCTCGGACAGGGTACTACGAGCAGTACTTC	CASSSPRTGYYEQYF
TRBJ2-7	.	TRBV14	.	TGTGCCAGCAGCCTACCCCGGACACTTTACGAGCAGTACTTC	CASSLPRTLYEQYF
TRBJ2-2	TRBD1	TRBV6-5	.	TGTGCCAGCACCTGGACAGGGGGCGTCACCGGGGAGCTGTTTTTT	CASTWTGGVTGELFF
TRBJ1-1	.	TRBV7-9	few	TGTGCCAGCAGCCTAGCAGGGAGGAGTACTGAAGCTTTCTTT	CASSLAGRSTEAFF
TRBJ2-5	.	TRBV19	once	TGTGCCAGTAGTCCTAGTGGCACCCCTAAGGAGACCCAGTACTTC	CASSPSGTPKETQYF
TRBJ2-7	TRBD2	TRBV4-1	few	TGCGCCAGCAGCCAAACCAGGACTAGCGGAGCCTGGGAGCAGTACTTC	CASSQTRTSGAWEQYF
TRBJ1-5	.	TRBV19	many	TGTGCCAGTAGTATCCGACTCTTGCAAGGTAGGCAGCCCCAGCATTTT	CASSIRLLQGRQPQHF
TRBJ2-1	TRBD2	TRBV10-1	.	TGCGCCAGCAGTGATCTTGCGGGGGGGCAGCTTGAGCAGTTCTTC	CASSDLAGGQLEQFF
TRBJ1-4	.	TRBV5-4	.	TGTGCCAGCAGCTTGGAGGGGGGGGTCCATCTGTTTTTT	CASSLEGGVHLFF
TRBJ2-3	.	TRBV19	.	TGTGCCAGTAGTATAGCAGCGTCGGCCGGCACAGATACGCAGTATTTT	CASSIAASAGTDTQYF
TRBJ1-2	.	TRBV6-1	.	TGTGCCAGCAGTGAAGGGGGCTCTGCCTATGGCTACACCTTC	CASSEGGSAYGYTF
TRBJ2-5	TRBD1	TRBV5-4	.	TGTGCCAGCAGCATAGGGACAGACCAAGAGACCCAGTACTTC	CASSIGTDQETQYF
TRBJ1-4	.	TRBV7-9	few	TGTGCCAGCAGCCATCAACAGGAAAAACTGTTTTTT	CASSHQQEKLFF
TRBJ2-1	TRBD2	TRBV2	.	TGTGCCAGCAGTGAAGCGCTCCTAGACGGGGGGAGGGAGGAGCAGTTCTTC	CASSEALLDGGREEQFF
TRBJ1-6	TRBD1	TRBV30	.	TGTGCCTACGACAGGGCCGGTTCACCCCTCCACTTT	CAYDRAGSPLHF
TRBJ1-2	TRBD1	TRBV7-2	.	TGTGCCAGCAGCCCGACAGGGGGGACGGGCTACACCTTC	CASSPTGGTGYTF
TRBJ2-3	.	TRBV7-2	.	TGTGCCAGCAGTCGACAGAGCAGCACAGATACGCAGTATTTT	CASSRQSSTDTQYF
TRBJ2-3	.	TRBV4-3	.	TGCGCCAGCAGCCAAGATCTTCGTCAGGGCAGCACAGATACGCAGTATTTT	CASSQDLRQGSTDTQYF
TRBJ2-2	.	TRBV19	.	TGTGCCAGTAGTATTCAGGGCAACACCGGGGAGCTGTTTTTT	CASSIQGNTGELFF
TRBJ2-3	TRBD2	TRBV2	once	TGTGCCAGCAGTGGGGCGGGGGGGCGAGATACGCAGTATTTT	CASSGAGGRDTQYF
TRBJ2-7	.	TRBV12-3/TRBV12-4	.	TGTGCCAGCAGTTTACGCGGCGGGGCAGAGCAGTACTTC	CASSLRGGAEQYF
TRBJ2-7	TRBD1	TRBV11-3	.	TGTGCCAGCAGCTTCGGGCAGGGACAGCAGCAGTACTTC	CASSFGQGQQQYF
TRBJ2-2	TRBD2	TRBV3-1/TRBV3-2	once	TGTGCCAGCAGCCGGTTAGCGGGGGTCTCCGGGGAGCTGTTTTTT	CASSRLAGVSGELFF
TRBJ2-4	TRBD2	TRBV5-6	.	TGTGCCAGCAGCTTGGTCGGACTAGCGGGCCGCAAAAACATTCAGTACTTC	CASSLVGLAGRKNIQYF
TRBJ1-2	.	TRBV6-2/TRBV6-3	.	TGTGCCAGCAGTTTGCAGGGTCGAAACGGCTACACCTTC	CASSLQGRNGYTF
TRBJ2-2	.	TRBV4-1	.	TGCGCCAGCAGCCAAGATGGGGCAGGGAACACCGGGGAGCTGTTTTTT	CASSQDGAGNTGELFF
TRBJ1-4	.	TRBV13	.	TGTGCCAGCAGCTTACGTGGGCGGGGAGTCGCACCTAATGAAAAACTGTTTTTT	CASSLRGRGVAPNEKLFF
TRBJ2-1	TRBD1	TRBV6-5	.	TGTGCCAGCAGTTACTCATCCAGGGGGCTTGGGAATGAGCAGTTCTTC	CASSYSSRGLGNEQFF